This T cell receptor (beta chain) was captured in a study of tumor-infiltrating lymphocytes in primary liver carcinoma. About the research overall: In every tissue type, samples returned a similar yield of roughly 3.65 to 8 million productive TCRbeta reads.

The source material, 20-30 mg of unsorted bulk tissue, was used to co-extract RNA and DNA. By surgical resection, the patients were treated for their primary liver carcinoma. Making TCR beta cDNA involved approximately 520 ng total RNA and a constant-region primer. ARM-PCR, slightly modified, supplied the TCR beta libraries through three nested multiplex PCR rounds. TCRdb independently ran MiXCR on the multiplex PCR reads; one entry per CDR3 protein. The sample lists tens of thousands of distinct CDR3 sequences, 72% seen once, with roughly a fifth in the top ten. The sequence was obtained from a man aged 40-49 years with primary liver carcinoma and hepatitis B virus infection. The sequencing sample was made of liver tumor tissue from sampling region 1. This sample's subset: tumor region T1, superior pole.

The DNA for the CDR3 is TGTGCCAGCAGCCAAGAGATAGTACAGCGGTGGTCCTACAATGAGCAGTTCTTC. It encodes CASSQEIVQRWSYNEQFF. This chain links TRBV3-1 with TRBJ2-1, with TRBD2 as a possible D gene (5 bases). This CDR3 contains 18 residues. Trimming removed 0 bases from V and 1 base from J, with 16 bases in between. Germline loops: CDR1 LGHDT, CDR2 YNNKEL (reference sequence).